Listed here is a single TCR beta chain. The sample comes from a study of blood T cell repertoires in COVID-19. Study-wide context: Nucleic acid was either cDNA or gDNA, and it came from T cells, B-cell-depleted T cells, or PBMCs.

Only in-frame clones appear in the TCRdb table, and some are missing; sequencing was by immunoSEQ multiplex PCR. The repertoire consists of approximately 31,000 clones, with 85% to 90% occurring once and the leading ten covering approximately 1.5%. The CDR3 has 15 residues. With 6 bases clipped from V and 6 bases from J, the junction kept 10 bases outside the gene matches. Germline CDR1 is LNHDA and CDR2 is SQIVND (reference sequence). The clonotype originates from a man aged 55 to 69 with active COVID-19. Sequencing input: peripheral blood. V is TRBV19 and J is TRBJ1-5; TRBD1 aligns across 8 bases. The CDR3 DNA reads as TGTGCCAGTAGCCATCGACAGGGGTTAAGTCAGCCCCAGCATTTT. This sequence encodes CASSHRQGLSQPQHF.